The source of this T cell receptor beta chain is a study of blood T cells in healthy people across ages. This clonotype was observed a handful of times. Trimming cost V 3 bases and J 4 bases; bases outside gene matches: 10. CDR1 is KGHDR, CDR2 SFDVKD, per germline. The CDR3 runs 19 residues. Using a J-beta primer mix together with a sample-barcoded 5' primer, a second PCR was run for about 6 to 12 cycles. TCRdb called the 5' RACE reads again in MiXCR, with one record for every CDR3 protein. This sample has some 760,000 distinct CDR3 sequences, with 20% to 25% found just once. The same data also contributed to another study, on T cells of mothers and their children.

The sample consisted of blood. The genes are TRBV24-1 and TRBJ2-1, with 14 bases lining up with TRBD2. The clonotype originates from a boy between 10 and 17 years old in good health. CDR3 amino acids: CATSDTLGGTSGSYNEQFF. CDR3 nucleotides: TGTGCCACCAGTGATACCCTTGGTGGGACTAGCGGGAGTTACAATGAGCAGTTCTTC.